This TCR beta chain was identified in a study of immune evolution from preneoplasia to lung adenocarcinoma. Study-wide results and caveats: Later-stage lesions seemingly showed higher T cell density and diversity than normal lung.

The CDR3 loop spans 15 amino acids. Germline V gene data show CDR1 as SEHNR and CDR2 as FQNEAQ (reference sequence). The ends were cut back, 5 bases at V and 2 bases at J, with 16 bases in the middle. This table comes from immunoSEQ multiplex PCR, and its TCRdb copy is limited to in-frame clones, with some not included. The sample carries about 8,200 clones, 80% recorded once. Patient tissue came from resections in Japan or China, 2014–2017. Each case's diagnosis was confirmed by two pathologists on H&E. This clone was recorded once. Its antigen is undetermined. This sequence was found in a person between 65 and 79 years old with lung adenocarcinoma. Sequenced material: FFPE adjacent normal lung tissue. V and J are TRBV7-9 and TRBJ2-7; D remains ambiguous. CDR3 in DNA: TGTGCCAGCAGCCAAGACTGGGGTATCCCCTACGAGCAGTACTTC. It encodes CASSQDWGIPYEQYF.